The 27 T cell receptor beta chains below come from one sample, sequenced in a study of T cell repertoires in cytomegalovirus infection. Their specific antigens are unknown. TCRdb used MiXCR to reprocess the reads, holding one entry per CDR3 protein. The sample has over 100,000 distinct CDR3 sequences; roughly 30% are singletons. This specimen consisted of CD8+ T cells from cultured PBMCs, obtained from culture after CMV antigen stimulation. The receptors derive from a human donor in good health (CMV status not recorded). Some clones in this sample may be carry-over from other donors' samples.

This CDR3 reads CASSFNRIGEQFF. In DNA form, the CDR3 reads TGTGCCAGCAGTTTTAACAGGATTGGGGAGCAGTTCTTC. The chain links TRBV27 to TRBJ2-1; D perhaps matches TRBD1 (5 bases). Looked up from germline, CDR1 is MNHEY and CDR2 is SMNVEV (reference sequence). This CDR3 is 13 amino acids long. The ends were cut back, 3 bases at V and 10 bases at J, with 13 bases in the middle.

The rearrangement links TRBV19 to TRBJ2-3; D is uncertain. The length of the CDR3 is 13 residues. Deletions cut 5 bases from V and 1 base from J, with 7 bases between. Germline assignment: CDR1 LNHDA and CDR2 SQIVND (reference sequence). The CDR3 sequence is CASSSSGTDTQYF. CDR3 nucleotides: TGTGCCAGTAGTTCCAGCGGCACAGATACGCAGTATTTT.

The rearrangement links TRBV19 to TRBJ1-1; TRBD1 matches 7 bases. The germline V gene has CDR1 LNHDA and CDR2 SQIVND (reference sequence). With V trimmed by 1 base and J by 7 bases, 3 bases remained unmatched. CDR3 length: 13 residues. This CDR3 is CASSIARGYEAFF. The CDR3 region has the DNA TGTGCCAGTAGTATAGCCAGGGGGTATGAAGCTTTCTTT.

This clonotype has a handful of counts. The chain has TRBV30 and TRBJ2-3; D could derive from TRBD1 or TRBD2 (6 bases each). Germline assignment: CDR1 GTSNPN and CDR2 SVGIG (reference sequence). Deletions cut 0 bases from V and 2 bases from J, with 12 bases between. This CDR3 comprises 15 residues. The CDR3 here is CAWSVGGRYTDTQYF. The CDR3 bases are TGTGCCTGGAGTGTGGGGGGCCGCTACACAGATACGCAGTATTTT.

This clonotype was picked up many times. V is TRBV7-6 and J is TRBJ1-1, with a possible D match to TRBD1 (5 bases). Per germline, CDR1 SGHVS and CDR2 FNYEAQ. The ends were cut back, 1 base at V and 0 bases at J, with 6 bases in the middle. This CDR3 has 14 amino acids. Here the CDR3 reads CASSLGGVNTEAFF. The CDR3 DNA reads TGTGCCAGCAGCTTAGGAGGGGTGAACACTGAAGCTTTCTTT.

This clonotype was counted many times. The rearrangement links TRBV12-3 or TRBV12-4 to TRBJ1-2, with 7 nucleotides matching TRBD1. The CDR3 is made up of 15 amino acids. V was pared by 6 bases and J by 7 bases, with 14 bases of the junction left unmatched. The CDR3 DNA sequence: TGTGCCAGCAGCCATCTAGGGGACAGAGTCTTTGGCTACACCTTC. Protein product: CASSHLGDRVFGYTF.

This clonotype was seen a few times. The chain carries TRBV6-6 and TRBJ2-1; no reliable D call. The CDR3 is 14 amino acids. The ends were cut back, 11 bases at V and 0 bases at J, with 14 bases in the middle. From germline, CDR1 is MNHNY and CDR2 SVGAGI (reference sequence). DNA of the CDR3: TGTGCCGGAAGCCGGGCTAACTCCTACAATGAGCAGTTCTTC. Translating gives CAGSRANSYNEQFF.

This clonotype was seen a handful of times. This rearrangement joins TRBV7-9 to TRBJ2-2, with a weak D call TRBD1 (6 bases). The CDR3 has 12 amino acids. Trimming cost V 11 bases and J 1 base, with 8 bases left between them. The germline V gene encodes CDR1 SEHNR and CDR2 FQNEAQ (reference sequence). For the CDR3, the DNA is TGTGCCTGGACAGAGAACACCGGGGAGCTGTTTTTT. This gives the protein CAWTENTGELFF. The whole variable domain, filled in from reference TRBV7-9 and TRBJ2-2, reads DTGVSQNPRHKITKRGQNVTFRCDPISEHNRLYWYRQTLGQGPEFLTYFQNEAQLEKSRLLSDRFSAERPKGSFSTLEIQRTEQGDSAMYLCAWTENTGELFFGEGSRLTVL.

The chain uses TRBV3-1 and TRBJ2-7; D gene uncertain. CDR1 and CDR2 (germline): LGHDT, YNNKEL (reference sequence). CDR3 length: 15 amino acids. The V gene lost 0 bases and the J gene lost 2 bases, with 11 bases spanning the gap. The CDR3 bases are TGTGCCAGCAGCCAAGATCGTGGCCAGACCTACGAGCAGTACTTC. This encodes CASSQDRGQTYEQYF.

This clonotype was seen more than once but under ten times. The rearrangement joins TRBV7-9 to TRBJ2-1, with TRBD2 matching 8 bases. V lost 2 bases to trimming and J lost 9 bases; unmatched junction nucleotides: 12. CDR1 SEHNR and CDR2 FQNEAQ come from the germline V gene (reference sequence). The length of the CDR3 is 16 residues. The CDR3 loop reads CASSLTSGGPDGEQFF. The CDR3 coding sequence is TGTGCCAGCAGCTTAACCAGCGGGGGCCCCGATGGTGAGCAGTTCTTC.

This clonotype appeared many times. Written as DNA, the CDR3 is TGTGCCATCAGTGAGTCTCCCTCGACTAGCTTCGGTGAGCAGTTCTTC. It translates to CAISESPSTSFGEQFF. The rearrangement uses TRBV10-3 and TRBJ2-1, with 7 bases lining up with TRBD2. With V trimmed by 0 bases and J by 9 bases, 11 bases remained unmatched. This CDR3 has 16 amino acids. Germline loops: CDR1 ENHRY, CDR2 SYGVKD.

The sample holds a few counts of this clonotype. The chain links TRBV5-1 to TRBJ1-1; TRBD1 might be the D (6 bases). Germline loops: CDR1 SGHRS, CDR2 YFSETQ. The CDR3 length is 15 residues. V dropped 0 bases and J dropped 2 bases, with 11 bases sitting between them. The CDR3 protein is CASSLDLRGNTEAFF. In DNA form, the CDR3 reads TGCGCCAGCAGCTTGGATCTCAGGGGCAACACTGAAGCTTTCTTT.

This clonotype has just a few counts. This chain joins TRBV29-1 and TRBJ2-3; 7 bases align to TRBD2. CDR3 length: 15 amino acids. Germline V lookup: CDR1 SQVTM, CDR2 ANQGSEA. Losses at the gene ends were 5 bases for V and 3 bases for J; bases not matched to a gene: 11. The chain's CDR3 is CSVLPGSGGTDTQYF. For the CDR3, the DNA is TGCAGCGTTCTCCCCGGGTCGGGGGGAACAGATACGCAGTATTTT.

This clonotype was seen a handful of times. The rearrangement joins TRBV7-9 to TRBJ2-7, with D uncertain. The V end lost 5 bases, the J end lost 3 bases, and 11 bases lay between the germline ends. The length of the CDR3 is 13 residues. CDR1 and CDR2 from the germline V gene are SEHNR and FQNEAQ (reference sequence). CDR3 residues: CASSGHWGYEQYF. In DNA, the CDR3 is TGTGCCAGCAGCGGTCACTGGGGCTACGAGCAGTACTTC.

The chain is built from TRBV19 and TRBJ1-1; D gene unclear. There are 14 residues in the CDR3. V lost 5 bases, J lost 4 bases, and 14 bases lay in between. Per the germline V gene, CDR1 is LNHDA and CDR2 is SQIVND (reference sequence). In DNA, the CDR3 is TGTGCCAGTAGTCCCTGGTCGGGAAGCACTGAAGCTTTCTTT. Translating it yields CASSPWSGSTEAFF.

This clonotype was seen a handful of times. The gene calls are TRBV6-6 and TRBJ2-6, with D hard to call. Per the germline V gene, CDR1 is MNHNY and CDR2 is SVGAGI (reference sequence). V was shortened by 7 bases and J by 6 bases, with 7 bases between the two germline ends. This CDR3 has 12 amino acids. The CDR3 region is CASTTEANVLTF. CDR3 in DNA: TGTGCCAGCACCACAGAGGCCAACGTCCTGACTTTC.

The chain has TRBV28 and TRBJ1-2; D not resolved. The CDR3 has 13 amino acids. Germline values: CDR1 MDHEN, CDR2 SYDVKM. V shed 5 bases and J shed 6 bases, with 13 bases lying between them. The CDR3 is CASSPGIFHGYTF. DNA for the CDR3: TGTGCCAGCAGTCCGGGGATATTCCATGGCTACACCTTC.

The genes are TRBV7-8 and TRBJ2-5; maybe TRBD2 (5 bases). CDR1 and CDR2 (germline): SGHVS, FQNEAQ. The CDR3 is made up of 15 amino acids. Between the trimmed V and J ends, which lost 1 base and 5 bases, there was a span of 14 bases. DNA for the CDR3: TGTGCCAGCAGCTTAGGGGCCGGGAATGGGGAGACCCAGTACTTC. Encoded protein: CASSLGAGNGETQYF.

The gene calls are TRBV29-1 and TRBJ1-2; 9 bases align to TRBD1. CDR1 is SQVTM and CDR2 is ANQGSEA in the germline V gene. The CDR3 consists of 12 residues. V shed 7 bases and J 4 bases; nucleotides not matched to a gene: 4. The CDR3 region has the DNA TGCAGCGGGCTGACAGGGGGCTATGGCTACACCTTC. Protein product: CSGLTGGYGYTF.

V and J are TRBV12-3 or TRBV12-4 and TRBJ2-1; D is perhaps TRBD1 (6 bases). This CDR3 has 18 amino acids. V lost 5 bases and J 4 bases, leaving 24 bases between the germline ends. The CDR3 reads CASSPRGGRGRGYNEQFF. The CDR3 nucleotides are TGTGCCAGCAGTCCGCGAGGAGGCAGGGGAAGGGGATACAATGAGCAGTTCTTC.

This clonotype has at least ten counts. This chain connects TRBV7-2 to TRBJ1-2; 11 bases map to TRBD1. Trimming at V came to 5 bases and at J to 7 bases, leaving 6 bases not matched to a gene. CDR3 length: 14 amino acids. Germline assignment: CDR1 SGHTA and CDR2 FQGNSA. The CDR3 protein is CASSPWTGGSGYTF. Here the CDR3 DNA reads TGTGCCAGCAGCCCGTGGACAGGGGGCAGTGGCTACACCTTC.

The chain recombines TRBV19 with TRBJ2-7, with D possibly being TRBD1 (5 bases). The CDR3 has 13 residues. From germline, CDR1 is LNHDA and CDR2 SQIVND (reference sequence). The V end lost 0 bases, the J end lost 3 bases, and 6 bases lay between the germline ends. CDR3 loop: CASSIEDNYEQYF. The CDR3 DNA sequence: TGTGCCAGTAGTATAGAGGACAACTACGAGCAGTACTTC.

This clonotype turned up a few times. The chain has TRBV7-6 and TRBJ2-1; D gene unclear. CDR1 and CDR2 from the germline V gene are SGHVS and FNYEAQ. V lost 4 bases and J lost 10, with 11 bases in between. This CDR3 has 12 residues. The CDR3 loop reads CASSWTSREQFF. The CDR3 DNA follows: TGTGCCAGCAGCTGGACCTCCCGCGAGCAGTTCTTC. Complete variable domain (other parts from reference TRBV7-6 and TRBJ2-1): GAGVSQSPRYKVTKRGQDVALRCDPISGHVSLYWYRQALGQGPEFLTYFNYEAQQDKSGLPNDRFSAERPEGSISTLTIQRTEQRDSAMYRCASSWTSREQFFGPGTRLTVL.

J is TRBJ2-7 and V is TRBV27, with TRBD1 matching over 9 bases. Germline V gives CDR1 MNHEY, CDR2 SMNVEV (reference sequence). This CDR3 has 15 amino acids. V dropped 1 base and J dropped 3; count of bases not matched to a gene: 4. CDR3 region: CASSLFGTGIYEQYF. The CDR3 DNA follows: TGTGCCAGCAGTTTATTTGGGACAGGGATCTACGAGCAGTACTTC.

V gene TRBV27 combines with J gene TRBJ2-3; D is unclear. CDR1 is MNHEY and CDR2 is SMNVEV in the germline V gene (reference sequence). The CDR3 is made up of 13 amino acids. The germline V and J ends were trimmed by 6 bases and 6 bases, with 13 bases remaining between them. DNA of the CDR3: TGTGCCAGCAGCACCTCAGCCTCCGATACGCAGTATTTT. Translating gives CASSTSASDTQYF.

The chain combines TRBV6-2 or TRBV6-3 with TRBJ1-5; unclear D gene. The V gene's germline CDR1 is MNHEY and CDR2 SVGEGT. V dropped 4 bases and J dropped 2 bases, with 9 bases sitting between them. The CDR3 runs to 14 residues. CDR3 amino acids: CASSWTRRNQPQHF. CDR3 sequence (DNA): TGTGCCAGCAGTTGGACTAGGCGCAATCAGCCCCAGCATTTT.

This clonotype occurred a few times. The chain uses TRBV29-1 and TRBJ1-2, with 7 bases lining up with TRBD1. V was clipped by 6 bases and J by 7 bases; unmatched bases: 14. The germline CDR1 and CDR2 sequences are SQVTM and ANQGSEA. The CDR3 contains 14 residues. CDR3 sequence: CSVWGTGVGGGYTF. In DNA, the CDR3 is TGCAGCGTGTGGGGAACAGGGGTAGGAGGTGGCTACACCTTC.